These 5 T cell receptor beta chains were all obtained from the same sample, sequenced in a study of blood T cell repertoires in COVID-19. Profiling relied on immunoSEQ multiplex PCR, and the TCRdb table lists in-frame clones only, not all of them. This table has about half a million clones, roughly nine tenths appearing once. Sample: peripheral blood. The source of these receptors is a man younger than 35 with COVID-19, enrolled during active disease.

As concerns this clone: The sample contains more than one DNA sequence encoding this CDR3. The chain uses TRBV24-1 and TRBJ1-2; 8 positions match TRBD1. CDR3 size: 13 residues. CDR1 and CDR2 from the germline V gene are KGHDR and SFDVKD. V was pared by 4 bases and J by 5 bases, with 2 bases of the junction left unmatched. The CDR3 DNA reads TGTGCCACCAGTGAGGGGACAGGATATGGCTACACCTTC. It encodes CATSEGTGYGYTF.

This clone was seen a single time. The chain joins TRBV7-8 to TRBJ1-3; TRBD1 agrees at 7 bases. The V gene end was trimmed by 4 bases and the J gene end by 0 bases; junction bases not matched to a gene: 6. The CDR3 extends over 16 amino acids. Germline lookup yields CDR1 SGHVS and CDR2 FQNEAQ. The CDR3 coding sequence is TGTGCCAGCAGCTCTCAGGGACAGCTCTCTGGAAACACCATATATTTT. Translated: CASSSQGQLSGNTIYF.

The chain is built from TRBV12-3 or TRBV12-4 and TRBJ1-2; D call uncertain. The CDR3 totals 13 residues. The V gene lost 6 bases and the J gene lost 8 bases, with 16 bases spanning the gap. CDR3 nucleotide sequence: TGTGCCAGCAGAGAACAGCTCTCCTTGGGCTACACCTTC. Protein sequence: CASREQLSLGYTF.

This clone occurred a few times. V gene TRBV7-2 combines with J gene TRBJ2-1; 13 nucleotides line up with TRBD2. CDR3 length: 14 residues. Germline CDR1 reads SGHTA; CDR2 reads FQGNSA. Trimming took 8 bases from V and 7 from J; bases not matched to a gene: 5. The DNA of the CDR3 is TGTGCCAGCCGACTAGCGGGGGGTATGAATGAGCAGTTCTTC. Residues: CASRLAGGMNEQFF.

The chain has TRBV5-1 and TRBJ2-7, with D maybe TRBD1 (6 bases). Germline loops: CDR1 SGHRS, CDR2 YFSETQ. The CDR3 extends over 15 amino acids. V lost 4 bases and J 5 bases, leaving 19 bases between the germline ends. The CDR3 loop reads CASSDPGQGIDEQYF. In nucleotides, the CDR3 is TGCGCCAGCAGCGACCCGGGGCAGGGGATCGACGAGCAGTACTTC.